The 23 T cell receptor beta chains listed next were all sequenced from one sample in a study of a mutant IDH1 vaccine in newly diagnosed glioma. Time point denoted: week 47, end of study. Each dose of the vaccine consisted of 300 ug of mutant IDH1 20-mer peptide, with topical imiquimod. Produced via immunoSEQ multiplex PCR; TCRdb's table is partial and in-frame only. Here the sample spans about 34,000 clones, about 86% being singletons. The antigens for these receptors are not known. The sample consisted of PBMCs, taken from a glioma patient whose treatment included an IDH1 peptide vaccine. The receptors originated from a woman under 40 with glioma.

The chain employs TRBV5-4 and TRBJ1-2; D uncertain. Trimming removed 4 bases from V and 7 bases from J, with 17 bases in between. The CDR3 contains 14 residues. Germline CDR1 and CDR2: SGHNT and YYREEE (reference sequence). The CDR3 region has the DNA TGTGCCAGCAGCCCCCGGGAGCTCCTTCGTGGCTACACCTTC. The encoded protein is CASSPRELLRGYTF. Filled out from reference TRBV5-4 and TRBJ1-2, the complete variable domain reads ETGVTQSPTHLIKTRGQQVTLRCSSQSGHNTVSWYQQALGQGPQFIFQYYREEENGRGNFPPRFSGLQFPNYSSELNVNALELDDSALYLCASSPRELLRGYTFGSGTRLTVV.

This chain links TRBV5-6 with TRBJ2-7; D is unresolved. V was cut by 5 bases and J by 5 bases, with 23 bases left in between. There are 16 residues in the CDR3. Per the germline V gene, CDR1 is SGHDT and CDR2 is YYEEEE. CDR3 nucleotides: TGTGCCAGCAGAGGACGGCCGAAGTGGGGAAAGCACGAGCAGTACTTC. Its translation is CASRGRPKWGKHEQYF.

This clone came up once. This chain joins TRBV7-9 and TRBJ1-2; D perhaps matches TRBD1 (5 bases). Germline V gives CDR1 SEHNR, CDR2 FQNEAQ (reference sequence). This CDR3 has 12 amino acids. Deletions cut 2 bases from V and 9 bases from J, with 10 bases between. CDR3 loop: CASSLWGRSYTF. The CDR3 DNA is TGTGCCAGCAGCTTATGGGGCCGTAGCTACACCTTC.

The V gene is TRBV5-1, the J gene TRBJ2-7, with TRBD2 identical over 10 bases. V lost 0 bases, J lost 5 bases, and 14 bases stayed unmatched. CDR1 is SGHRS and CDR2 is YFSETQ in the germline V gene. The CDR3 totals 18 residues. This CDR3 reads CASSLGWIRLAGPHEQYF. The CDR3 nucleotides read TGCGCCAGCAGCTTGGGGTGGATTAGACTAGCGGGTCCCCACGAGCAGTACTTC.

Of note for this clone: Relative to the germline gene, one junction end is altered; a read error may explain this. This chain links TRBV5-1 with TRBJ2-5; tentatively, D is TRBD1 (6 bases). The germline V gene encodes CDR1 SGHRS and CDR2 YFSETQ. The CDR3 extends over 15 amino acids. The CDR3 sequence is CASSLGIDRQETQYF. CDR3 sequence (DNA): TGCGCCAGCAGTTTGGGGATCGACAGGCAAGAGACCCAGTACTTC.

In DNA, the CDR3 is TGTGCCAGCAGACCCGAAGCTTTCTTT. It yields the protein CASRPEAFF. The rearrangement links TRBV5-8 to TRBJ1-1; D remains ambiguous. The germline CDR1 and CDR2 sequences are SGHTS and YDEGEE. The CDR3 runs to 9 residues. V was cut by 5 bases and J by 8 bases, with 4 bases left in between.

This chain uses TRBV7-2 with TRBJ2-7; no clear D. This CDR3 comprises 15 residues. Trimming took 1 base from V and 0 from J, leaving 10 bases between them. Germline V gene data show CDR1 as SGHTA and CDR2 as FQGNSA. CDR3 nucleotide sequence: TGTGCCAGCAGCTTAGATACGGGCCTCTCCTACGAGCAGTACTTC. This encodes CASSLDTGLSYEQYF.

CDR3 sequence: CASSRQSGAEAFF. The CDR3, as DNA: TGTGCCAGCAGCCGACAGTCCGGGGCTGAAGCTTTCTTT. J is TRBJ1-1 and V is TRBV7-3; maybe TRBD1 (5 bases). The CDR3 has 13 amino acids. The germline V gene encodes CDR1 SGHTA and CDR2 FQGTGA. V lost 5 bases and J lost 6, with 13 bases in between.

The chain is built from TRBV6-1 and TRBJ2-4, with TRBD1 as a possible D gene (5 bases). The CDR3 is 13 amino acids. Trimming shortened V by 8 bases and J by 7 bases, and 15 bases separated the two germline ends. Germline V gene data show CDR1 as MNHNS and CDR2 as SASEGT. The CDR3 loop is CASGIQGSNIQYF. The CDR3 DNA is TGTGCCAGCGGGATCCAGGGCAGCAACATTCAGTACTTC.

This clone counts as medium-sized. V gene TRBV5-1 combines with J gene TRBJ1-2; tentatively, D is TRBD1 (6 bases). V dropped 4 bases and J dropped 8 bases, with 9 bases sitting between them. Germline V lookup: CDR1 SGHRS, CDR2 YFSETQ. The CDR3 extends over 11 amino acids. The CDR3 region has the DNA TGCGCCAGCAGCGGGGGCGAAGGCTACACCTTC. Protein product: CASSGGEGYTF. Combining the CDR3 with reference TRBV5-1 and TRBJ1-2 gives the whole variable domain KAGVTQTPRYLIKTRGQQVTLSCSPISGHRSVSWYQQTPGQGLQFLFEYFSETQRNKGNFPGRFSGRQFSNSRSEMNVSTLELGDSALYLCASSGGEGYTFGSGTRLTVV.

This chain connects TRBV7-9 to TRBJ1-1; D uncertain. With 5 bases removed from V and 4 bases from J, the gap between germline ends came to 8 bases. CDR1 and CDR2 (germline): SEHNR, FQNEAQ (reference sequence). The CDR3 totals 12 residues. CDR3 amino acids: CASSPSGTEAFF. CDR3 DNA sequence: TGTGCCAGCAGCCCTTCGGGCACTGAAGCTTTCTTT.

This rearrangement joins TRBV6-5 to TRBJ1-6; 7 positions match TRBD1. Trimming at V came to 6 bases and at J to 5 bases, leaving 7 bases not matched to a gene. The CDR3 is 15 residues long. Germline assignment: CDR1 MNHEY and CDR2 SVGAGI. The CDR3 DNA reads as TGTGCCAGCAGCTCGGGACAGCTTGATAATTCACCCCTCCACTTT. Translating gives CASSSGQLDNSPLHF.

V and J are TRBV14 and TRBJ1-1, with D unresolved. Germline loops: CDR1 SGHDN, CDR2 FVKESK. The CDR3 totals 15 residues. Trimming cost V 5 bases and J 1 base, with 14 bases left between them. CDR3 in DNA: TGTGCCAGCAGCAACACTCCTATGGGGAACACTGAAGCTTTCTTT. It specifies CASSNTPMGNTEAFF.

The V call is TRBV11-3, the J call TRBJ2-3, with 7 bases lining up with TRBD2. The CDR3 covers 15 residues. Germline V gives CDR1 SGHNT, CDR2 YENEEA. V lost 3 bases, J lost 0 bases, and 3 bases stayed unmatched. CDR3 nucleotide sequence: TGTGCCAGCAGCTTGGGGGGGGATAGCACAGATACGCAGTATTTT. Its translation is CASSLGGDSTDTQYF.

In its sample, this clone was seen a few times. V gene TRBV4-2 combines with J gene TRBJ1-1; 8 positions match TRBD1. Trimming removed 5 bases from V and 4 bases from J; junction bases left unmatched: 3. Germline CDR1 is LGHNA and CDR2 is YNFKEQ. The CDR3 covers 13 residues. This chain's CDR3 is CASSAQGGTEAFF. The CDR3 DNA reads as TGTGCCAGCAGCGCACAGGGGGGCACTGAAGCTTTCTTT.

The chain recombines TRBV5-1 with TRBJ1-3; D ambiguous. V dropped 5 bases and J dropped 0 bases, with 6 bases sitting between them. CDR1 and CDR2 (germline): SGHRS, YFSETQ. CDR3 size: 13 residues. In nucleotides, the CDR3 is TGCGCCAGCAGGCTAAGCTCTGGAAACACCATATATTTT. It is translated as CASRLSSGNTIYF.

The chain recombines TRBV5-8 with TRBJ2-1, with 9 bases aligning to TRBD2. Unmatched junction bases numbered 3, after V lost 0 bases and J lost 5 bases. In germline, CDR1 is SGHTS, CDR2 YDEGEE. CDR3 size: 15 residues. The DNA of the CDR3 is TGTGCCAGCAGCTTGGGCGGGAGGGGAAACAATGAGCAGTTCTTC. Translation gives CASSLGGRGNNEQFF.

The rearrangement uses TRBV25-1 and TRBJ2-2, with D perhaps matching TRBD1 (8 bases). This CDR3 region has 17 residues. CDR1 and CDR2 (germline): MGHDK, SYGVNS. Trimming stripped 3 bases from V and 3 bases from J, with 17 bases between. CDR3 in amino acids: CASSDLNRGGDTGELFF. For the CDR3, the DNA is TGTGCCAGCAGTGACCTCAACAGGGGGGGAGACACCGGGGAGCTGTTTTTT.

This clone has just a few counts. The rearrangement links TRBV2 to TRBJ1-1; D not certain. This CDR3 region has 13 residues. The V gene lost 7 bases and the J gene lost 3 bases, with 12 bases spanning the gap. The germline gives CDR1 SNHLY, CDR2 FYNNEI. DNA of the CDR3: TGTGCCAGCACCGGCCCCTTGGACACTGAAGCTTTCTTT. This translates into CASTGPLDTEAFF.

V is TRBV7-7 and J is TRBJ2-5; D is possibly TRBD1 (5 bases). V lost 3 bases to trimming and J lost 4 bases, with 9 bases between them. Looked up from germline, CDR1 is SSHAT and CDR2 is FNYEAQ (reference sequence). The CDR3 sequence is 13 residues long. The DNA for the CDR3 is TGTGCCAGCAGCTTGGCGCAGGGAGAGACCCAGTACTTC. The encoded protein is CASSLAQGETQYF.

Worth noting for this clone: An end of the junction does not agree with germline; a read error may underlie this. The chain couples TRBV10-3 to TRBJ2-7; TRBD2 might be the D (5 bases). CDR1 and CDR2 from the germline V gene are ENHRY and SYGVKD. The CDR3 loop spans 13 amino acids. CDR3 DNA sequence: TGTGCCATCAGGCCGGACGGAGGACCCCAATCAAACTTC. Translation gives CAIRPDGGPQSNF.

This chain links TRBV7-8 with TRBJ1-5; a possible D gene is TRBD1 (6 bases). V was trimmed by 1 base and J by 6 bases, leaving 10 bases between them. Germline-derived CDR1 and CDR2 are SGHVS and FQNEAQ. There are 14 residues in the CDR3. The CDR3 DNA sequence: TGTGCCAGCAGCTTAGAGGCGGGGGCTCAGCCCCAGCATTTT. Translating it yields CASSLEAGAQPQHF. Full variable domain (rest looked up from reference TRBV7-8 and TRBJ1-5): GAGVSQSPRYKVAKRGQDVALRCDPISGHVSLFWYQQALGQGPEFLTYFQNEAQLDKSGLPSDRFFAERPEGSVSTLKIQRTQQEDSAVYLCASSLEAGAQPQHFGDGTRLSIL.

This clone was counted between two and nine times. V usage is TRBV11-2 and J usage is TRBJ2-2; unclear D gene. Between the trimmed V and J ends, which lost 1 base and 4 bases, there was a span of 7 bases. This CDR3 region has 14 residues. Germline V gene lookup returns CDR1 SGHAT and CDR2 FQNNGV. CDR3 protein: CASSLVVTTGELFF. In DNA, the CDR3 is TGTGCCAGCAGCTTAGTGGTTACCACCGGGGAGCTGTTTTTT.